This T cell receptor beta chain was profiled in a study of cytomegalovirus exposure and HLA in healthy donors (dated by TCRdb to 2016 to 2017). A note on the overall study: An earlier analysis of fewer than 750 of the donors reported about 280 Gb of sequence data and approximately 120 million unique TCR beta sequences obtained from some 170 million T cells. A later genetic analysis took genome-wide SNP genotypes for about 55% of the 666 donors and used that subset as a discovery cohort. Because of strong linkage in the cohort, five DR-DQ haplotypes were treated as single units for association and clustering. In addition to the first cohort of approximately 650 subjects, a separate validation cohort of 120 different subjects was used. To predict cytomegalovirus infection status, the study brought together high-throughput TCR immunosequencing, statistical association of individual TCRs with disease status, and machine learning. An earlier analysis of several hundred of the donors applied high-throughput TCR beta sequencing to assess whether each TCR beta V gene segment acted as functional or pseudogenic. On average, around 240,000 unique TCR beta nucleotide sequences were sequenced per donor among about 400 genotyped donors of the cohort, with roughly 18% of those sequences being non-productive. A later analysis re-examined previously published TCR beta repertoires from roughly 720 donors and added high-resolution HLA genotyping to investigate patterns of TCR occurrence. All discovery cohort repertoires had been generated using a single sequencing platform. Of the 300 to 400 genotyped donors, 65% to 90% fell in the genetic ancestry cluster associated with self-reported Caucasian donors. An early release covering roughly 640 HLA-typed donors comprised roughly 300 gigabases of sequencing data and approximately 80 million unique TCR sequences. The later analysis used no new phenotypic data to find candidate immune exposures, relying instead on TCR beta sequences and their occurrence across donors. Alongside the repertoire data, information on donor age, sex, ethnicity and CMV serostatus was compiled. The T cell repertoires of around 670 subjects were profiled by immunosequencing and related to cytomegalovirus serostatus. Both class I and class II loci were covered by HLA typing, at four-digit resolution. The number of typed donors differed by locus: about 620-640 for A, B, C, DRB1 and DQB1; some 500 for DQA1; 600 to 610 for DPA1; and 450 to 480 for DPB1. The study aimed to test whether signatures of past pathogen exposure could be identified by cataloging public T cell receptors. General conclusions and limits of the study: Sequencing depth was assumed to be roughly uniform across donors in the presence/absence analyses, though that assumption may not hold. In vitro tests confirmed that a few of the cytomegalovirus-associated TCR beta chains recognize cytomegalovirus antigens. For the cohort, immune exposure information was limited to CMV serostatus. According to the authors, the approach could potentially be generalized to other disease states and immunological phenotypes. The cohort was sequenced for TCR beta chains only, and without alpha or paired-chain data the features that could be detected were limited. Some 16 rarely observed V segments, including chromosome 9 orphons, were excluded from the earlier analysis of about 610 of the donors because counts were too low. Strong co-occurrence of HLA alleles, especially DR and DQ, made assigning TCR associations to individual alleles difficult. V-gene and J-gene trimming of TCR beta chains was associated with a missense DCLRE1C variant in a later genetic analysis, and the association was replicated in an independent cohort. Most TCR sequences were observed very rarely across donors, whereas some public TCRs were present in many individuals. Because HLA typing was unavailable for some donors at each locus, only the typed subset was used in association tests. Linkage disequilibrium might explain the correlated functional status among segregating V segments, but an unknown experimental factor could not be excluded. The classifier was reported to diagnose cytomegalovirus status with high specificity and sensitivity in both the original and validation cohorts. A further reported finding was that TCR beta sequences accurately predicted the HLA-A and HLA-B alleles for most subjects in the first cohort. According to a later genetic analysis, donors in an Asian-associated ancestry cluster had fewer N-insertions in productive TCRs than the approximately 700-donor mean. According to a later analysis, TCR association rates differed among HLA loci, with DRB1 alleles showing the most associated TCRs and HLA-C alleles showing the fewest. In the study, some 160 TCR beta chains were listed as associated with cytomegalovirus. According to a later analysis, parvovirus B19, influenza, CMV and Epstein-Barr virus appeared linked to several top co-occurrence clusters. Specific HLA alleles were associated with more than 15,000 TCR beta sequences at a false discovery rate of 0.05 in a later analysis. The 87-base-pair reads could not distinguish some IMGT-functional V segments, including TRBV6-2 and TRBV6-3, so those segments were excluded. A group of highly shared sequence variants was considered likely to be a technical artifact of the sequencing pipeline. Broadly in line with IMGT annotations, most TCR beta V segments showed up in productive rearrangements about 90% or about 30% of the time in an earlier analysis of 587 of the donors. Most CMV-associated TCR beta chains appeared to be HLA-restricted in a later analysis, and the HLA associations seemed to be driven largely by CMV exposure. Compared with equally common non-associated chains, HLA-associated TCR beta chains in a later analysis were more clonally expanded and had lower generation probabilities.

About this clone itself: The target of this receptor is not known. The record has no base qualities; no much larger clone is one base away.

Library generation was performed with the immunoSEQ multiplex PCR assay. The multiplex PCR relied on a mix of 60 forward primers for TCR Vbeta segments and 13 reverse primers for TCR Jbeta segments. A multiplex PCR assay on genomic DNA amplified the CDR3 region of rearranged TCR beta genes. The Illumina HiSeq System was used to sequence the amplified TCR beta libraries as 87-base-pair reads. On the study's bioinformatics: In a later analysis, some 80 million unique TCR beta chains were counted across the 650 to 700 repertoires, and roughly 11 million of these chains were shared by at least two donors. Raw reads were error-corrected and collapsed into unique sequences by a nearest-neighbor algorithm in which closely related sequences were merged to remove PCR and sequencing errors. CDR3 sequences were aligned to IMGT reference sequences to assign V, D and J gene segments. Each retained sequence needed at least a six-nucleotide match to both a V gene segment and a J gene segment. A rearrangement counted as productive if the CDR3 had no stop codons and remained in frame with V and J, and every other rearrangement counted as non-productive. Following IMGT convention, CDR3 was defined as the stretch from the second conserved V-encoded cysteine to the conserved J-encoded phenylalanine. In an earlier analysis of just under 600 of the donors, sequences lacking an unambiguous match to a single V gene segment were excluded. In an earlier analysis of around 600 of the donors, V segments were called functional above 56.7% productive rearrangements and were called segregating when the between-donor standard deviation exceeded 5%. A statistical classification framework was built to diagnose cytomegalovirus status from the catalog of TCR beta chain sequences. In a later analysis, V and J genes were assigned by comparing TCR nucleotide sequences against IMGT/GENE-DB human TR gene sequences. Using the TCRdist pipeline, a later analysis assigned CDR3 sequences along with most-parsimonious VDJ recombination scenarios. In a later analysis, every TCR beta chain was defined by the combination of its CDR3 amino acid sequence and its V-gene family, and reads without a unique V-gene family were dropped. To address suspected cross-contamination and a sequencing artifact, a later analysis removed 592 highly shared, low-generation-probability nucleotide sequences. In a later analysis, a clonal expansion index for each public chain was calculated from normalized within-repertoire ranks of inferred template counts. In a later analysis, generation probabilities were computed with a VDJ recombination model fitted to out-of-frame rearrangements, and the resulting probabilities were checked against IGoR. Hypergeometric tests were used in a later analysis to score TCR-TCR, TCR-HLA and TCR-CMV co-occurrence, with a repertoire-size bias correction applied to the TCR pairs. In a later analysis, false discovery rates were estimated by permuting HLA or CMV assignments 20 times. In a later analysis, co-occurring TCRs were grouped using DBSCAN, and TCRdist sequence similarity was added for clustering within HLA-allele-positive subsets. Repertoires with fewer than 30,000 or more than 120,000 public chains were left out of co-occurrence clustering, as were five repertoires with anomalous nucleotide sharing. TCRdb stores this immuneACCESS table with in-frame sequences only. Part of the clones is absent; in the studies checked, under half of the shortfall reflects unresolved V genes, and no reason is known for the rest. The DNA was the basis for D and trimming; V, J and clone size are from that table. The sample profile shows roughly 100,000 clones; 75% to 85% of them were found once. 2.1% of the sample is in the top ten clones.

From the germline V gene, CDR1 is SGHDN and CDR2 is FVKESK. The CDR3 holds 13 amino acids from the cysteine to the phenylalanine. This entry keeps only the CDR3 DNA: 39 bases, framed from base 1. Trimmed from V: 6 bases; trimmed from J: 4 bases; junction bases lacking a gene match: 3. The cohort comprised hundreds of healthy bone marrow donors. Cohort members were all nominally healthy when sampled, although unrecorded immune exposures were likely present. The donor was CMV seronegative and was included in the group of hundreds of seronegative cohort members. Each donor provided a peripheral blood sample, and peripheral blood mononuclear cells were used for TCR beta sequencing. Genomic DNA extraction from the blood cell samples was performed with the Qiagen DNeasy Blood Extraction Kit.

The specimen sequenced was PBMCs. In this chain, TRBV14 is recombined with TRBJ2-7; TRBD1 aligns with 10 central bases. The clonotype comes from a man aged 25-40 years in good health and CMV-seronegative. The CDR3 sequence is CASSRDRGYEQYF. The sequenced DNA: TGTGCCAGCAGTCGGGACAGGGGATACGAGCAGTACTTC.